The clone carrying this T cell receptor beta chain was counted a few times. The junction departs from the called germline gene at one end, perhaps through a read error. This sample stems from a study of cytomegalovirus exposure and HLA in healthy donors. PCR involved 60 Vbeta and 13 Jbeta primers. Libraries were prepared by immunoSEQ multiplex PCR; TCRdb keeps only in-frame clonotypes and omits some of them. The sample lists some 210,000 clones, 77% occurring once. Germline V gives CDR1 MNHNS, CDR2 SASEGT. The CDR3 has 12 amino acids. The chain links TRBV6-1 to TRBJ2-7, with 8 bases matching TRBD1. This receptor was taken from a woman in her 30s in good health and CMV-seropositive. The sample consisted of PBMCs. CDR3 region: CASRPGTGPLNF. The CDR3 region has the DNA TGTGCCAGCAGGCCCGGGACAGGCCCTTTGAACTTC.